The 5 T cell receptor beta chains below all came from one sample that was sequenced in a study of regulatory T cells in long-lasting Graves disease. Arm-PCR of CDR3 regions with iRepertoire HTBI primers generated TCR beta libraries. Using its own MiXCR run on the multiplex PCR reads, TCRdb lists one record per CDR3 protein. The data contain about 350,000 distinct CDR3 sequences, 16% of them singletons. Sample time point: newly diagnosed GD, antithyroid drugs for less than 3 months. Extracted PBMC RNA gave rise to the TCR library. This sample also appeared in a second study, on T cells in Graves' hyperthyroidism and ophthalmopathy.

This material consisted of peripheral blood mononuclear cells (PBMCs), taken at new diagnosis, from a patient treated with antithyroid drugs. The receptors derive from a man aged 40-50 years with Graves disease.

This clonotype was counted only a few times. The rearrangement joins TRBV19 to TRBJ2-6, with D possibly TRBD1 on 5 matching bases. Germline CDR1 is LNHDA and CDR2 is SQIVND (reference sequence). Trimming removed 3 bases from V and 0 bases from J, with 9 bases in between. CDR3 length: 16 amino acids. CDR3 loop: CASSMSGRSGANVLTF. For the CDR3, the DNA is TGTGCCAGTAGTATGTCAGGGCGCTCTGGGGCCAACGTCCTGACTTTC.

The chain has TRBV27 and TRBJ1-3; D ambiguous. There are 15 residues in the CDR3. Germline CDR1 MNHEY, CDR2 SMNVEV (reference sequence). V was trimmed by 3 bases and J by 0 bases, leaving 9 bases between them. The CDR3, as DNA: TGTGCCAGCAGTTTTTCTCGGAACTCTGGAAACACCATATATTTT. The encoded protein is CASSFSRNSGNTIYF.

In its sample, this clonotype was seen many times. The CDR3 sequence: CSARVTRYEQYF. The CDR3 nucleotides are TGCAGTGCTAGAGTCACCCGGTACGAGCAGTACTTC. The V and J genes are TRBV20-1 and TRBJ2-7; D unclear. Trimming took 1 base from V and 4 from J, leaving 8 bases between them. CDR1 DFQATT and CDR2 SNEGSKA come from the germline V gene (reference sequence). The CDR3 has 12 residues.

This clonotype was counted many times. This chain connects TRBV6-1 to TRBJ1-4, with D possibly being TRBD1 (6 bases). The CDR3 has 15 amino acids. The V gene lost 3 bases and the J gene lost 5 bases, with 13 bases spanning the gap. Germline CDR1 is MNHNS and CDR2 is SASEGT. The CDR3 is CASSDIRGRNEKLFF. Here the CDR3 DNA reads TGTGCCAGCAGTGACATCAGGGGACGGAATGAAAAACTGTTTTTT.

This clonotype was counted only a few times. This chain connects TRBV12-3 or TRBV12-4 to TRBJ2-2; 8 bases agree with TRBD2. This CDR3 is built from 15 residues. J lost 4 bases, V lost 7 bases, and 8 bases had no gene match. CDR3 amino acids: CASTPYRGGTGELFF. The DNA of the CDR3 is TGTGCCAGCACCCCATATCGGGGGGGCACCGGGGAGCTGTTTTTT.